This T cell receptor beta chain was observed in a study of metastatic and nonmetastatic thyroid tumors. Turning to the study itself: The study looked at repertoires side by side in blood and in tumor or nodule tissue from malignant and benign thyroid patients.

Findings and limits, study-wide: TCR beta diversity was reportedly significantly higher in malignant thyroid tumors than benign nodules, in blood and tumor.

TCRdb reanalyzed the PCR reads via MiXCR. The sample has 25,000 to 35,000 clones, 4% to 5% seen once. Thyroid surgery was preceded by no treatment in any patient. A few counts support this clone. Antigen: not known. Sequenced material: blood. The TCR was taken from a female donor with papillary thyroid cancer or a benign thyroid nodule (not recorded which). Some clones in this sample may be carry-over from other donors' samples.

CDR3 in amino acids: CASSYGTSGNEQFF. The CDR3 DNA follows: TGTGCCAGCAGTTACGGGACTAGCGGCAATGAGCAGTTCTTC. This chain connects TRBV6-5 to TRBJ2-1, with TRBD2 matching 11 bases. From germline, CDR1 is MNHEY and CDR2 SVGAGI. After removal of 2 bases from V and 6 bases from J, the junction contained 0 bases not matched to a gene. The length of the CDR3 is 14 residues.